These 14 T cell receptor beta chains came from one sample sequenced in a study of vaccination effects on CD4 cells after COVID-19. This table comes from immunoSEQ multiplex PCR, and its TCRdb copy is limited to in-frame clones, with some not included. Of 25,000 to 30,000 clones in the sample, roughly four fifths were seen once. Using viral peptide pools, the ViraFEST assay grew out antigen-specific CD4+ T cells prior to sequencing. Isolation of CD4+ T cells took place after 10 days of culture. BNT162b2 vaccine or mRNA-1273 vaccine was given to participants in two doses. Antigen specificity for these receptors is unknown. The specimen comprised CD4+ T cells from PBMCs cultured with HCoV-229E spike peptides, sampled after COVID-19 vaccination. Receptor source: a human donor who received a COVID-19 vaccine.

The chain has TRBV25-1 and TRBJ2-5; 7 bases are shared with TRBD1. Germline V gene lookup returns CDR1 MGHDK and CDR2 SYGVNS. V gave up 6 bases and J gave up 1 base; unmatched junction bases: 2. This CDR3 comprises 13 residues. The CDR3 nucleotides read TGTGCCAGCAGGGGACAGTCCCAAGAGACCCAGTACTTC. It encodes CASRGQSQETQYF.

V and J are TRBV18 and TRBJ2-5, with 7 bases aligning to TRBD1. This CDR3 comprises 15 residues. Trimming removed 3 bases from V and 4 bases from J; junction bases left unmatched: 8. CDR1 is KGHSH, CDR2 LQKENI, per germline. Here the CDR3 reads CASSPTRQGTETQYF. The CDR3 coding sequence is TGTGCCAGCTCACCGACTCGACAGGGAACAGAGACCCAGTACTTC.

This chain joins TRBV5-6 and TRBJ2-2, with 7 bases that match TRBD1. CDR1 SGHDT and CDR2 YYEEEE come from the germline V gene. This CDR3 is built from 17 residues. V trimming: 1 base; J trimming: 1 base; junction bases outside the gene matches: 7. CDR3 sequence (DNA): TGTGCCAGCAGCTTGTTCGAGGGACAGCTGAACACCGGGGAGCTGTTTTTT. Translating it yields CASSLFEGQLNTGELFF. Based on the CDR3 plus reference TRBV5-6 and TRBJ2-2, the full variable domain is DAGVTQSPTHLIKTRGQQVTLRCSPKSGHDTVSWYQQALGQGPQFIFQYYEEEERQRGNFPDRFSGHQFPNYSSELNVNALLLGDSALYLCASSLFEGQLNTGELFFGEGSRLTVL.

V gene TRBV5-1 combines with J gene TRBJ1-4, with D perhaps matching TRBD1 (6 bases). From germline, CDR1 is SGHRS and CDR2 YFSETQ. V was pared by 0 bases and J by 10 bases, with 16 bases between. The CDR3 runs 15 residues. The CDR3, as DNA: TGCGCCAGCAGCTTGGGTACAGGGAGGAGTGGAAAACTGTTTTTT. Its protein is CASSLGTGRSGKLFF.

The V gene is TRBV25-1, the J gene TRBJ1-1; a possible D gene is TRBD1 (5 bases). The germline CDR1 and CDR2 sequences are MGHDK and SYGVNS. V was clipped by 3 bases and J by 3 bases, with 14 bases between them. The CDR3 runs to 15 residues. The CDR3 loop reads CASSDPTQGDTEAFF. The CDR3 DNA sequence: TGTGCCAGCAGTGACCCGACGCAGGGCGACACTGAAGCTTTCTTT.

The chain couples TRBV5-4 to TRBJ2-1; 7 nucleotides line up with TRBD2. Germline assignment: CDR1 SGHNT and CDR2 YYREEE (reference sequence). J lost 0 bases, V lost 4 bases, and 7 bases had no gene match. The CDR3 spans 16 residues. The CDR3 nucleotides are TGTGCCAGCAGCGGGGAGGGGCGCGGCTCCTACAATGAGCAGTTCTTC. It translates to CASSGEGRGSYNEQFF.

This clone qualifies as medium-sized. This chain connects TRBV6-5 to TRBJ1-1; no clear D gene. This CDR3 has 14 residues. Trimming took off 9 bases at V and 0 bases at J, with 14 bases between the two ends. CDR1 is MNHEY, CDR2 SVGAGI, per germline. CDR3 amino acids: CASSGREMNTEAFF. CDR3 nucleotide sequence: TGTGCCAGTTCCGGGCGGGAAATGAACACTGAAGCTTTCTTT.

V usage is TRBV5-1 and J usage is TRBJ2-1; 9 positions match TRBD2. In germline, CDR1 is SGHRS, CDR2 YFSETQ. CDR3 size: 14 residues. The V gene end was trimmed by 7 bases and the J gene end by 9 bases; junction bases not matched to a gene: 11. The CDR3 loop is CASDGSSGIGEQFF. The DNA for the CDR3 is TGCGCCAGCGACGGGTCTAGCGGGATCGGTGAGCAGTTCTTC.

J is TRBJ2-7 and V is TRBV10-1; 11 bases match TRBD2. CDR1 and CDR2 from the germline V gene are WNHNN and SYGVQD (reference sequence). The CDR3 length is 15 residues. Trimming took 5 bases from V and 7 from J; bases not matched to a gene: 10. The CDR3 spells CASSNSGRAVGEQYF. CDR3 DNA: TGCGCCAGCAGTAATAGCGGGAGGGCAGTGGGGGAGCAGTACTTC.

This rearrangement joins TRBV6-5 to TRBJ1-1, with 8 bases fitting TRBD1. Losses at the gene ends were 2 bases for V and 10 bases for J; bases not matched to a gene: 9. The CDR3 runs to 14 residues. Germline V gives CDR1 MNHEY, CDR2 SVGAGI. CDR3 loop: CASSYTGGRGVAFF. CDR3 bases: TGTGCCAGCAGTTACACAGGGGGAAGAGGGGTAGCTTTCTTT.

This clone has a handful of counts. The chain is built from TRBV6-5 and TRBJ1-1; 10 nucleotides align to TRBD1. Per germline, CDR1 MNHEY and CDR2 SVGAGI. J gave up 7 bases and V 6 bases, and 11 bases lay outside the gene matches. CDR3 length: 15 amino acids. This chain's CDR3 is CASSSWGTGDIEAFF. CDR3 bases: TGTGCCAGCAGCTCATGGGGGACAGGGGATATTGAAGCTTTCTTT.

The chain joins TRBV5-8 to TRBJ1-1, with a possible D match to TRBD1 (6 bases). CDR1 SGHTS and CDR2 YDEGEE come from the germline V gene. Deletions cut 6 bases from V and 7 bases from J, with 22 bases between. The length of the CDR3 is 15 residues. Here the CDR3 reads CASTLEAGARVEAFF. The DNA for the CDR3 is TGTGCCAGCACCCTGGAGGCAGGGGCGAGGGTTGAAGCTTTCTTT.

This chain links TRBV5-1 with TRBJ1-6; 7 positions agree with TRBD1. CDR1 and CDR2 (germline): SGHRS, YFSETQ. V was clipped by 4 bases and J by 5 bases; unmatched bases: 3. This CDR3 has 14 residues. The CDR3 nucleotides read TGCGCCAGCAGCCGGACAGGCAATAATTCACCCCTCCACTTT. Translation gives CASSRTGNNSPLHF.

The CDR3: CASSQREGQSGQYF. CDR3 in DNA: TGTGCCAGCAGCCAGCGGGAGGGCCAGTCCGGGCAGTACTTC. The V and J genes are TRBV27 and TRBJ2-7; 10 bases align to TRBD2. This CDR3 is 14 amino acids long. J lost 9 bases, V lost 6 bases, and 11 bases had no gene match. Per the germline V gene, CDR1 is MNHEY and CDR2 is SMNVEV (reference sequence).